Below are 18 T cell receptor beta chains sequenced from a single sample in a study of early T cells in non-severe SARS-CoV-2 infection. TCRdb recomputed calls from the 5' RACE reads with MiXCR, one row per CDR3 protein. The sample records about 80,000 distinct CDR3 sequences, about 12% being singletons. The sequencing sample was made of whole blood. Every receptor here comes from an adult who was a healthcare worker with PCR-confirmed SARS-CoV-2 infection or an uninfected control (not recorded which).

This clonotype was detected only a few times. V is TRBV6-5 and J is TRBJ1-2, with 7 bases that match TRBD1. CDR1 MNHEY and CDR2 SVGAGI come from the germline V gene. With 7 bases clipped from V and 2 bases from J, the junction kept 7 bases outside the gene matches. The CDR3 sequence is 14 residues long. The CDR3 loop is CASTPGQPNYGYTF. The CDR3 DNA follows: TGTGCCAGCACCCCGGGACAGCCGAACTATGGCTACACCTTC.

This clonotype occurred many times. The V call is TRBV5-1, the J call TRBJ2-5; 10 bases match TRBD1. With 1 base clipped from V and 5 bases from J, the junction kept 11 bases outside the gene matches. The V gene's germline CDR1 is SGHRS and CDR2 YFSETQ. CDR3 length: 17 amino acids. CDR3 sequence: CASSLPRRDRGGETQYF. CDR3 bases: TGCGCCAGCAGCTTGCCGCGTCGGGACAGGGGAGGGGAGACCCAGTACTTC.

This clonotype appeared many times. The chain carries TRBV11-2 and TRBJ2-3, with D perhaps matching TRBD1 (5 bases). The CDR3 runs 16 residues. Germline V gene lookup returns CDR1 SGHAT and CDR2 FQNNGV. The ends were cut back, 0 bases at V and 7 bases at J, with 17 bases in the middle. The CDR3 DNA reads TGTGCCAGCAGCTTAGAGCCTTCCAGGGTTCTCCATACGCAGTATTTT. Translation gives CASSLEPSRVLHTQYF.

The rearrangement joins TRBV7-2 to TRBJ2-3; D unresolved. The CDR3 is 13 residues long. Deletions cut 2 bases from V and 1 base from J, with 4 bases between. CDR1 and CDR2 (germline): SGHTA, FQGNSA. The DNA of the CDR3 is TGTGCCAGCAGCTTATGGGGCACAGATACGCAGTATTTT. Residues: CASSLWGTDTQYF.

This clonotype showed up many times. V gene TRBV27 combines with J gene TRBJ1-6, with TRBD1 matching over 8 bases. This CDR3 has 16 residues. Germline V gives CDR1 MNHEY, CDR2 SMNVEV (reference sequence). V trimming: 5 bases; J trimming: 3 bases; junction bases outside the gene matches: 6. The CDR3 DNA follows: TGTGCCAGCAGTGGAGGGACAGGTGGCTATAATTCACCCCTCCACTTT. It encodes CASSGGTGGYNSPLHF.

The chain carries TRBV21-1 and TRBJ2-1; TRBD2, as called in the table, went unchecked against the DNA. TRBV21-1 is assigned pseudogene status. This CDR3 region has 18 residues. Here the CDR3 reads CASSTVGASGTSYNEQFF. The CDR3 coding sequence is TGTGCCAGCAGCACCGTCGGGGCTAGCGGGACCTCCTACAATGAGCAGTTCTTC.

Worth noting for this clonotype: At one end the junction does not follow the germline gene, possibly because of a read error. The chain couples TRBV24-1 to TRBJ2-1, with 9 bases aligning to TRBD2. This CDR3 spans 16 amino acids. The germline V gene encodes CDR1 KGHDR and CDR2 SFDVKD. The CDR3 loop reads CASSDMAGGRDNEQFF. For the CDR3, the DNA is TGTGCCTCCAGTGATATGGCGGGGGGGCGTGACAATGAGCAGTTCTTC.

Ten or more counts support this clonotype. The rearrangement uses TRBV12-3 or TRBV12-4 and TRBJ2-1; no clear D. Trimming stripped 5 bases from V and 7 bases from J, with 12 bases between. This CDR3 spans 13 amino acids. The CDR3 sequence: CASSLTPENEQFF. The CDR3 nucleotides are TGTGCCAGCAGTCTAACCCCCGAAAATGAGCAGTTCTTC.

This clonotype was seen many times. This chain connects TRBV29-1 to TRBJ1-1; no definite D call. Germline CDR1 SQVTM, CDR2 ANQGSEA. The CDR3 has 12 residues. Trimming removed 3 bases from V and 10 bases from J, with 15 bases in between. The CDR3 nucleotides read TGCAGCGTTGAGGGTAGGGCGGGGTCAGCTTTCTTT. Encoded protein: CSVEGRAGSAFF.

The genes are TRBV27 and TRBJ1-6; D is undetermined. The CDR3 consists of 15 residues. CDR1 and CDR2 from the germline V gene are MNHEY and SMNVEV (reference sequence). Trimming pared 4 bases from V and 0 bases from J, leaving 7 bases between. In DNA, the CDR3 is TGTGCCAGCAGTTCTCTGAGCTCCTATAATTCACCCCTCCACTTT. Translation gives CASSSLSSYNSPLHF.

The chain joins TRBV25-1 to TRBJ1-4; a possible D gene is TRBD1 (5 bases). This CDR3 comprises 12 residues. The germline gives CDR1 MGHDK, CDR2 SYGVNS. Trimming took 8 bases from V and 7 from J, leaving 11 bases between them. CDR3 nucleotide sequence: TGTGCCAGCGGTAGGGGAGGTGAAAAACTGTTTTTT. This gives the protein CASGRGGEKLFF.

V and J are TRBV28 and TRBJ2-1, with 7 bases matching TRBD1. The CDR3 length is 12 residues. The V gene's germline CDR1 is MDHEN and CDR2 SYDVKM. V was pared by 4 bases and J by 12 bases, with 6 bases of the junction left unmatched. CDR3 region: CASSSRQGGQFF. DNA of the CDR3: TGTGCCAGCAGTTCACGACAGGGCGGGCAGTTCTTC.

This clonotype was found many times. The chain links TRBV3-1 to TRBJ1-6; D is unclear. Per germline, CDR1 LGHDT and CDR2 YNNKEL (reference sequence). The CDR3 consists of 16 residues. Trimming removed 1 base from V and 7 bases from J, with 14 bases in between. The CDR3 sequence is CASSQGTPGINSPLHF. CDR3 sequence (DNA): TGTGCCAGCAGCCAAGGTACTCCGGGCATAAATTCACCCCTCCACTTT.

At least ten counts were recorded for this clonotype. The chain employs TRBV14 and TRBJ2-1, with TRBD2 matching 12 bases. CDR1 is SGHDN and CDR2 is FVKESK in the germline V gene. With V trimmed by 3 bases and J by 8 bases, 20 bases remained unmatched. The CDR3 runs 20 residues. CDR3 loop: CASSHPRELAGGLGHDEQFF. The CDR3 DNA sequence: TGTGCCAGCAGCCACCCGAGGGAACTAGCGGGAGGACTGGGGCACGATGAGCAGTTCTTC.

This clonotype was counted ten times or more. The CDR3 protein is CASSSQVNSPLHF. CDR3 coding DNA: TGTGCCAGCAGCTCCCAAGTCAATTCACCCCTCCACTTT. The V call is TRBV7-6, the J call TRBJ1-6; D unresolved. Germline-derived CDR1 and CDR2 are SGHVS and FNYEAQ. This CDR3 is built from 13 residues. Deletions cut 4 bases from V and 7 bases from J, with 8 bases between.

This clonotype was counted many times. The chain has TRBV7-9 and TRBJ2-7; TRBD2 matches at 9 bases. V trimming: 4 bases; J trimming: 3 bases; junction bases outside the gene matches: 13. Germline CDR1 is SEHNR and CDR2 is FQNEAQ (reference sequence). This CDR3 is built from 17 residues. The CDR3, as DNA: TGTGCCAGCAGCTCAAGGGGGGCTAGCGGGAACAACTACGAGCAGTACTTC. Its protein is CASSSRGASGNNYEQYF.

There are a few counts of this clonotype. The gene calls are TRBV28 and TRBJ2-3; D possibly corresponds to TRBD2 (5 bases). The V gene's germline CDR1 is MDHEN and CDR2 SYDVKM. The V end lost 4 bases, the J end lost 10 bases, and 15 bases lay between the germline ends. There are 13 residues in the CDR3. CDR3 sequence reads: CASSSPGSSPQYF. For the CDR3, the DNA is TGTGCCAGCAGTTCCCCGGGGTCAAGCCCGCAGTATTTT.

Many counts were recorded for this clonotype. This chain links TRBV19 with TRBJ2-2; no clear D. The V end lost 7 bases, the J end lost 6 bases, and 12 bases lay between the germline ends. Germline CDR1 and CDR2: LNHDA and SQIVND (reference sequence). This CDR3 region has 13 residues. The CDR3 DNA reads as TGTGCCAGTACCCACCATGGGGCCGGGGAGCTGTTTTTT. Translating gives CASTHHGAGELFF.